This TCR beta chain was found in a study of blood T cell repertoires in COVID-19. The wider study: From T cells, B-cell-depleted T cells, or PBMCs came the material, which was cDNA or gDNA.

The method was immunoSEQ multiplex PCR; TCRdb's version includes in-frame clones alone and lacks a portion of them. Of about 300,000 clones in the sample, about nine tenths were seen once. This CDR3 spans 12 amino acids. V was trimmed by 7 bases and J by 8 bases, leaving 12 bases between them. Material for sequencing was PBMCs or T cells enriched from blood (not recorded which). This chain connects TRBV12-3 or TRBV12-4 to TRBJ2-1; tentatively, D is TRBD2 (5 bases). The receptor's source is a woman aged 18 to 35 who had recovered from COVID-19. This chain's CDR3 is CASMAGMDEQFF. The CDR3 DNA follows: TGTGCCAGCATGGCCGGGATGGATGAGCAGTTCTTC.